This paragraph reports one T cell receptor beta chain. Its antigen is unidentified. This record comes from a study of T cell responses to AZD1222 COVID-19 vaccine. Study information: Second-dose schedules of about 4 or about 12 weeks were combined. Study outcomes and limitations: The donors showed a predominance of white British ancestry and of females, with possible underestimation of clonal diversity. Recipients of AZD1222 seropositive at baseline numbered only 6 or 7. Recipients of two AZD1222 doses showed rising Spike-specific TCR breadth and depth.

Repertoires were generated with immunoSEQ multiplex PCR, while TCRdb's copy carries only in-frame clones and drops some. The top ten clones hold approximately 0.52% of a sample with 200,000 to 300,000 clones, 90% to 95% of them seen once. CDR3 length: 12 amino acids. Germline V gene lookup returns CDR1 ENHRY and CDR2 SYGVKD. Germline trimming cut 11 bases from V and 8 bases from J; bases unmatched to any gene: 9. This receptor was obtained from an adult in good health. The rearrangement uses TRBV10-3 and TRBJ1-2; 9 bases fit TRBD1. Sample: peripheral blood, taken on day 0 of AZD1222 vaccination. The CDR3: CASAAGQGGYTF. The CDR3 DNA reads as TGTGCCTCGGCCGCGGGACAGGGAGGCTACACCTTC.